This TCR beta chain came from a study of cytomegalovirus exposure and HLA in healthy donors (dated by TCRdb to about 2017). In terms of the full investigation: According to an earlier analysis of 587 of the donors, about 170 million T cells yielded 90 million to 130 million unique TCR beta sequences and around 300 Gb of sequence data. Donor age, sex, ethnicity and CMV serostatus were compiled together with the repertoire data. Class I and class II HLA loci were covered by the typing at four-digit resolution. Roughly 300 gigabases of sequencing data and 80 million or so unique TCR sequences were included in an early release covering about 620 HLA-typed donors. In an earlier analysis of a few hundred of the donors, high-throughput TCR beta sequencing was used to judge whether each TCR beta V gene segment behaved as functional or pseudogenic. Genome-wide SNP genotypes for about 65% of the 666 donors were used in a later genetic analysis, which treated that subset as a discovery cohort. Among a few hundred genotyped donors of the cohort, an average of about 240,000 unique TCR beta nucleotide sequences were sequenced per donor, roughly 20% of them non-productive. Of the approximately 400 genotyped donors, approximately 80% fell in the genetic ancestry cluster associated with self-reported Caucasian donors. Rather than drawing on any new phenotypic data, the later analysis identified candidate immune exposures from TCR beta sequences and the way those sequences occurred across donors. Four or five DR-DQ haplotypes were handled as single units for association and clustering because linkage in the cohort was strong. The study aimed to test whether signatures of past pathogen exposure could be identified by cataloging public T cell receptors. Typing coverage differed by locus: A, B, C, DRB1 and DQB1 were typed in roughly 620-630 donors, DQA1 in 500 to 550, DPA1 in 600 to 610, and DPB1 in just under 490. The study combined high-throughput TCR immunosequencing, statistical association of individual TCRs with disease status, and machine learning to predict cytomegalovirus infection status. Besides the first cohort of around 670 subjects, a separate validation cohort made up of 120 or so different subjects was used. Every repertoire in the discovery cohort had been generated on one and the same sequencing platform. The T cell repertoires of around 670 subjects were profiled by immunosequencing and related to cytomegalovirus serostatus. In a later analysis, previously published TCR beta repertoires from hundreds of donors were re-analyzed and high-resolution HLA genotyping was added so that TCR occurrence patterns could be studied. Broad study findings and their caveats: Because HLA typing was missing for some donors at each locus, association tests included only the typed subset. In vitro tests confirmed that a few of the cytomegalovirus-associated TCR beta chains recognize cytomegalovirus antigens. It was suggested by the authors that the approach could potentially be generalized to other disease states and immunological phenotypes. A further reported finding was that TCR beta sequences accurately predicted the HLA-A and HLA-B alleles for most subjects in the first cohort. Immune exposure information for the cohort was limited to CMV serostatus. A later genetic analysis associated a missense DCLRE1C variant with V-gene and J-gene trimming of TCR beta chains, and an independent cohort replicated the association. Only TCR beta chains were sequenced in this cohort, and the absence of alpha or paired-chain data limited detectable features. The classifier was reported to diagnose cytomegalovirus status with high specificity and sensitivity in both the original and validation cohorts. A total of 150 to 200 TCR beta chains were listed by the study as associated with cytomegalovirus. A later analysis associated 16,951 TCR beta sequences with specific HLA alleles at a false discovery rate of 0.05. A later analysis found that HLA-associated TCR beta chains were more clonally expanded and had lower generation probabilities than equally common non-associated chains. Correlated functional status among segregating V segments might be attributable to linkage disequilibrium, but an unknown experimental factor could not be ruled out. Assigning TCR associations to individual alleles was difficult when HLA alleles, especially DR and DQ, strongly co-occurred. A cluster of highly shared sequence variants was judged likely to be a technical artifact of the sequencing pipeline. Across donors, most TCR sequences were observed very rarely, whereas some public TCRs were present in many individuals. In a later genetic analysis, fewer N-insertions in productive TCRs were reported among donors in an Asian-associated ancestry cluster than the roughly 700-donor mean. The presence/absence analyses assumed that sequencing depth was roughly uniform across donors, and that assumption may not be true. Because the 87-base-pair reads could not distinguish some IMGT-functional V segments, including TRBV6-2 and TRBV6-3, those segments were excluded. The earlier analysis of approximately 590 of the donors excluded over 15 rarely observed V segments, including chromosome 9 orphons, because counts were too low. A later analysis reported that several top co-occurrence clusters appeared linked to parvovirus B19, influenza, CMV and Epstein-Barr virus. According to a later analysis, TCR association rates differed among HLA loci, with DRB1 alleles showing the most associated TCRs and HLA-C alleles showing the fewest. A later analysis found that most CMV-associated TCR beta chains appeared HLA-restricted, with HLA associations seemingly driven largely by CMV exposure. Broadly in line with IMGT annotations, most TCR beta V segments showed up in productive rearrangements about 90% or about 30% of the time in an earlier analysis of 587 of the donors.

V and J are trimmed by 4 bases and 6 bases, and the gene matches miss 5 bases of the junction. Inclusive of the bounding cysteine and phenylalanine, the CDR3 is 14 residues long. The retained sequence is limited to the CDR3, 42 bases, with the frame set at the first base. Looking up the germline V gene (reference sequence) yields CDR1 MNHEY and CDR2 SMNVEV. This clone was counted between two and nine times. Its antigen remains unidentified. No base quality values were provided; no much bigger clone lies one nucleotide off. The cohort consisted of approximately 690 healthy bone marrow donors. At the time of sampling, every cohort member was nominally healthy, though immune exposures that went unrecorded were likely present. The donor was CMV seropositive and belonged to the group of some 290 seropositive cohort members. Each donor provided a peripheral blood sample, and peripheral blood mononuclear cells were used for TCR beta sequencing. Genomic DNA extraction from the blood cell samples was performed with the Qiagen DNeasy Blood Extraction Kit.

The method was the immunoSEQ multiplex PCR assay. For the multiplex PCR, a mixture combining 60 forward primers for TCR Vbeta segments and 13 reverse primers for TCR Jbeta segments was used. A multiplex PCR assay on genomic DNA amplified the CDR3 region of rearranged TCR beta genes. The amplified TCR beta libraries were sequenced on the Illumina HiSeq System as 87-base-pair reads. The paper's processing steps were these. A later analysis tallied 70 million to 100 million unique TCR beta chains across the 666 repertoires, and some 10 million of those chains were shared by two or more donors. Raw reads were error-corrected and collapsed into unique sequences by a nearest-neighbor algorithm in which closely related sequences were merged to remove PCR and sequencing errors. Alignment of CDR3 sequences to IMGT reference sequences was used to assign V, D and J gene segments. For a sequence to be retained, at least a six-nucleotide match to both a V gene segment and a J gene segment was required. A rearrangement was called productive if the CDR3 had no stop codons and remained in frame with V and J, and every other rearrangement was called non-productive. Following IMGT convention, CDR3 was defined as the stretch from the second conserved V-encoded cysteine to the conserved J-encoded phenylalanine. In an earlier analysis of around 570 of the donors, sequences lacking an unambiguous match to a single V gene segment were excluded. An earlier analysis of about 600 of the donors called V segments functional above 56.7% productive rearrangements and segregating when the between-donor standard deviation exceeded 5%. A statistical classification framework was developed to diagnose cytomegalovirus status using the catalog of TCR beta chain sequences. V and J gene assignment, in a later analysis, came from comparing TCR nucleotide sequences with IMGT/GENE-DB human TR gene sequences. Using the TCRdist pipeline, a later analysis assigned CDR3 sequences along with most-parsimonious VDJ recombination scenarios. In a later analysis, each TCR beta chain was defined by its CDR3 amino acid sequence together with its V-gene family, and reads without a unique V-gene family were excluded. To address suspected cross-contamination and a sequencing artifact, a later analysis removed roughly 580 highly shared, low-generation-probability nucleotide sequences. In a later analysis, a clonal expansion index for each public chain was calculated from normalized within-repertoire ranks of inferred template counts. A later analysis computed generation probabilities with a VDJ recombination model fitted to out-of-frame rearrangements, and checked the results against IGoR. A later analysis scored TCR-TCR, TCR-HLA and TCR-CMV co-occurrence with hypergeometric tests, applying a repertoire-size bias correction to TCR pairs. To estimate false discovery rates, a later analysis permuted the HLA or CMV assignments 20 times. In a later analysis, co-occurring TCRs were grouped using DBSCAN, and TCRdist sequence similarity was added for clustering within HLA-allele-positive subsets. Repertoires with fewer than 30,000 or more than 120,000 public chains, plus five repertoires with anomalous nucleotide sharing, were excluded from co-occurrence clustering. TCRdb mirrors the immuneACCESS table, restricted to in-frame sequences. Some clones are absent from its copies; in checked studies, under half trace to an unresolved V gene, and the reason for the others is unknown. D and trimming come from the DNA, and the V and J calls and clone size come from that table. This sample comprises 70,000 to 95,000 clones, 70% to 85% of them detected only once. The top ten hold around 5% of the sample.

The sequence came from a man aged 25-45 years in good health and CMV-seropositive. The chain is made from TRBV27 and TRBJ1-2; 10 bases in between match TRBD1. Sequences were obtained from PBMCs. The sequenced DNA: TGTGCCAGCAGTTCTGGGGACAGGGGCCATGGCTACACCTTC. Translated, it gives CASSSGDRGHGYTF.